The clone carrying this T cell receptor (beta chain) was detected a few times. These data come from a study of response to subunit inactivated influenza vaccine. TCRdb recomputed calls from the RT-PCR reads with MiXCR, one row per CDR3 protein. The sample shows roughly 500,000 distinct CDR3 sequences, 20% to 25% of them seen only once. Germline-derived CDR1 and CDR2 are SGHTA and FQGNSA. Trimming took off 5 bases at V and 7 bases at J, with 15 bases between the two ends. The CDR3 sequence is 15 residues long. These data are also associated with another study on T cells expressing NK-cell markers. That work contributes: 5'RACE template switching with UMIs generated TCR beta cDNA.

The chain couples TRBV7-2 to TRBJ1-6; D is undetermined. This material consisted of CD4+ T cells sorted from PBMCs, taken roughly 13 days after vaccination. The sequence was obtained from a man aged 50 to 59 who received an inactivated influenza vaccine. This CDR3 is CASSHTDGGNSPLHF. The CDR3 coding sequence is TGTGCCAGCAGCCACACGGACGGAGGCAATTCACCCCTCCACTTT.